This TCR beta chain was captured in a study of T cell repertoires and HLA-DP antigens. About the study: Alloreactive CD4+ T cells targeted HLA-DP on transduced HeLa. DNA input averaged approximately 240 ng in sorted CD137+CD4+ and 900 to 1,500 ng in pre-culture CD4+.

This CDR3 has 15 residues. Germline V lookup: CDR1 SGHVS, CDR2 FNYEAQ. V was clipped by 4 bases and J by 1 base; unmatched bases: 5. Primers targeted 54 TRBV and 13 TRBJ segments. Assay used: immunoSEQ multiplex PCR; TCRdb lists only in-frame clones, some missing. The sample carries approximately 90,000 clones, around 86% recorded once. About this clone: Its antigen remains unidentified.

Sequences were obtained from CD4+ T cells from PBMCs. This chain uses TRBV7-6 with TRBJ2-7; 9 nucleotides match TRBD2. This clonotype originated in a man aged 50-60 years in good health and CMV-seronegative. The CDR3 reads CASSWTSELSYEQYF. Written as DNA, the CDR3 is TGTGCCAGCAGCTGGACTAGCGAGCTTTCCTACGAGCAGTACTTC.